Presented here are 7 T cell receptor beta chains from one specimen sequenced in a study of blood T cell repertoires in COVID-19. Only in-frame clones appear in the TCRdb table, and some are missing; sequencing was by immunoSEQ multiplex PCR. Here the sample spans roughly 57,000 clones, about nine tenths being singletons. The sample was peripheral blood. Receptors originate from a man at least 80 years old with acute or convalescent COVID-19.

The chain uses TRBV5-8 and TRBJ1-2, with 9 bases matching TRBD1. Germline CDR1 reads SGHTS; CDR2 reads YDEGEE. V was clipped by 3 bases and J by 4 bases; unmatched bases: 13. The CDR3 consists of 17 residues. The CDR3 nucleotides are TGTGCCAGCAGCTCGAACCGGGACAGGGTGATGAGCTATGGCTACACCTTC. Translation: CASSSNRDRVMSYGYTF.

The V and J genes are TRBV5-1 and TRBJ2-5; no reliable D call. V shed 0 bases and J shed 5 bases, with 5 bases lying between them. Germline-derived CDR1 and CDR2 are SGHRS and YFSETQ. This CDR3 contains 12 residues. The DNA for the CDR3 is TGCGCCAGCAGCTTGGCCGGGGAGACCCAGTACTTC. Translating it yields CASSLAGETQYF. Full variable domain (missing parts from reference TRBV5-1 and TRBJ2-5): KAGVTQTPRYLIKTRGQQVTLSCSPISGHRSVSWYQQTPGQGLQFLFEYFSETQRNKGNFPGRFSGRQFSNSRSEMNVSTLELGDSALYLCASSLAGETQYFGPGTRLLVL.

The genes are TRBV5-1 and TRBJ2-7, with D tentatively TRBD1 (5 bases). This CDR3 spans 14 amino acids. With 3 bases removed from V and 2 bases from J, the gap between germline ends came to 12 bases. The V gene's germline CDR1 is SGHRS and CDR2 YFSETQ. This CDR3 is CASSSSGQAYEQYF. In DNA, the CDR3 is TGCGCCAGCAGCTCATCCGGACAAGCCTACGAGCAGTACTTC.

This clone came up a few times. The V gene is TRBV10-1, the J gene TRBJ1-2; a weak D match, TRBD1 (6 bases). V gave up 8 bases and J gave up 0 bases, with 13 bases separating them. This CDR3 is 14 amino acids long. CDR1 is WNHNN, CDR2 SYGVQD, per germline (reference sequence). The chain's CDR3 is CASSRQAANYGYTF. In nucleotides, the CDR3 is TGCGCCAGCTCGAGACAGGCAGCTAACTATGGCTACACCTTC.

The gene calls are TRBV4-1 and TRBJ2-7; perhaps TRBD1 as D (5 bases). In germline, CDR1 is MGHRA, CDR2 YSYEKL. V gave up 1 base and J gave up 3 bases, with 16 bases separating them. The CDR3 loop spans 16 amino acids. CDR3 nucleotide sequence: TGCGCCAGCAGCCAAGTCTTTAGACAGCTGAACTACGAGCAGTACTTC. It encodes CASSQVFRQLNYEQYF.

The V gene is TRBV11-3, the J gene TRBJ1-4; no reliable D call. Per the germline V gene, CDR1 is SGHNT and CDR2 is YENEEA. Trimming removed 4 bases at V and 7 bases at J, with 16 bases between. The CDR3 runs 15 residues. CDR3 nucleotides: TGTGCCAGCAGCTCGGAGGGCAGGTTAAGTGAAAAACTGTTTTTT. Translating it yields CASSSEGRLSEKLFF.

The V and J genes are TRBV10-3 and TRBJ2-3, with TRBD2 identical over 7 bases. CDR3 length: 13 residues. Trimming took 6 bases from V and 3 from J; bases not matched to a gene: 3. The germline gives CDR1 ENHRY, CDR2 SYGVKD. CDR3 sequence (DNA): TGTGCCATCAGGAGCGGGGCAACAGATACGCAGTATTTT. Its translation: CAIRSGATDTQYF.